The clone carrying this TCR beta chain was observed a handful of times. Antigen: not known. The source of the sample is a study of cytomegalovirus exposure and HLA in healthy donors. Study-wide findings and caveats: Rare sequences made up most TCRs, while some public TCRs were found in many donors. The availability of immune exposure information extended only to CMV serostatus.

The length of the CDR3 is 16 residues. Trimming stripped 3 bases from V and 2 bases from J, with 18 bases between. Germline assignment: CDR1 SGHTS and CDR2 YDEGEE. PCR amplification relied on 60 Vbeta primers (plus 13 Jbeta primers). Original processing methods: Approximately 87 million unique TCR beta chains, 9 million to 14 million shared, were counted in a later analysis. Using immunoSEQ multiplex PCR, the repertoire was profiled, and TCRdb retains in-frame clones only, with some absent. V and J calls and clone size come straight from that table; D and trimming were deduced from the DNA. There are about 69,000 clones in the sample; about 76% occur only once, and over 2.5% lies in the top ten.

The sequence was collected from a man aged 18 to 30 in good health and CMV-seronegative. The sample consisted of PBMCs. The chain uses TRBV5-8 and TRBJ2-7; D might be TRBD1 (6 bases). In DNA, the CDR3 is TGTGCCAGCAGCTGGGGGAGCAGCGGACAGACCTACGAGCAGTACTTC. Translation: CASSWGSSGQTYEQYF.